The 29 T cell receptor beta chains below all came from one sample that was sequenced in a study of control samples from healthy donors and cancer patients (dated by TCRdb to the early 2020s). Preparation of the library involved the immunoSEQ multiplex PCR assay. TCRdb mirrors the immuneACCESS table, restricted to in-frame sequences. Some clones are absent from its copies; in checked studies, under half trace to an unresolved V gene, and the reason for the others is unknown. This sample is represented by roughly 130,000 clones; around 93% of them were singletons. The top ten clonotypes cover roughly 8.6% of the sample. The material sequenced was blood. The receptors were gathered from a man aged 18 to 30 in good health.

The rearrangement joins TRBV5-4 to TRBJ2-5, with D perhaps TRBD2 (5 bases). This CDR3 contains 16 residues. V was shortened by 0 bases and J by 0 bases, with 12 bases between the two germline ends. CDR1 SGHNT and CDR2 YYREEE come from the germline V gene (reference sequence). This CDR3 is CASSLAGVANQETQYF. The DNA for the CDR3 is TGTGCCAGCAGCTTGGCCGGGGTAGCGAACCAAGAGACCCAGTACTTC.

Worth noting for this clone: Other DNA sequences in the same sample also yield this CDR3. This sequence joins TRBV9 and TRBJ2-3; TRBD2 matches at 9 bases. The length of the CDR3 is 13 residues. The V gene's germline CDR1 is SGDLS and CDR2 YYNGEE. V lost 2 bases and J lost 6; bases outside the gene matches: 1. CDR3 protein: CASSVGLADTQYF. The CDR3 nucleotides are TGTGCCAGCAGCGTCGGACTAGCGGATACGCAGTATTTT. The full variable domain, with the rest looked up from reference TRBV9 and TRBJ2-3, is DSGVTQTPKHLITATGQRVTLRCSPRSGDLSVYWYQQSLDQGLQFLIQYYNGEERAKGNILERFSAQQFPDLHSELNLSSLELGDSALYFCASSVGLADTQYFGPGTRLTVL.

The chain has TRBV6-6 and TRBJ1-1, with 8 bases matching TRBD1. The CDR3 extends over 14 amino acids. Germline CDR1 MNHNY, CDR2 SVGAGI (reference sequence). V dropped 2 bases and J dropped 5; count of bases not matched to a gene: 4. CDR3 region: CASSYGQGVTEAFF. In DNA form, the CDR3 reads TGTGCCAGCAGTTACGGACAGGGAGTTACTGAAGCTTTCTTT.

This chain links TRBV2 with TRBJ1-2; possible D gene TRBD1, 6 bases. V was shortened by 5 bases and J by 2 bases, with 9 bases between the two germline ends. Germline CDR1 and CDR2: SNHLY and FYNNEI. This CDR3 region has 13 residues. In DNA form, the CDR3 reads TGTGCCAGCAGTCCGGGACAAAACTATGGCTACACCTTC. Translation: CASSPGQNYGYTF.

This clone was observed a single time. This chain links TRBV4-1 with TRBJ1-1, with TRBD1 as a possible D gene (5 bases). The CDR3 runs 14 residues. Germline values: CDR1 MGHRA, CDR2 YSYEKL. Trimming removed 3 bases from V and 0 bases from J, with 8 bases in between. Here the CDR3 DNA reads TGCGCCAGCAGCCATCGGACATTGAACACTGAAGCTTTCTTT. Encoded protein: CASSHRTLNTEAFF.

This rearrangement joins TRBV27 to TRBJ2-1, with D possibly being TRBD1 (5 bases). The germline V and J ends were trimmed by 5 bases and 4 bases, with 15 bases remaining between them. Per the germline V gene, CDR1 is MNHEY and CDR2 is SMNVEV (reference sequence). The CDR3 loop spans 15 amino acids. The CDR3 sequence is CASSPIADSYNEQFF. CDR3 DNA sequence: TGTGCCAGCAGTCCGATAGCCGACAGTTACAATGAGCAGTTCTTC.

The V gene is TRBV9, the J gene TRBJ2-5; 9 bases align to TRBD2. Germline-derived CDR1 and CDR2 are SGDLS and YYNGEE. This CDR3 has 16 residues. V lost 3 bases, J lost 5 bases, and 11 bases stayed unmatched. Here the CDR3 DNA reads TGTGCCAGCAGCGCCCGCGGGGGGGCCTCGTGGGAGACCCAGTACTTC. It translates to CASSARGGASWETQYF.

The V gene is TRBV5-6, the J gene TRBJ1-3; D not certain. The CDR3 has 15 residues. Trimming removed 2 bases from V and 0 bases from J, with 9 bases in between. CDR1 and CDR2 (germline): SGHDT, YYEEEE. CDR3 region: CASSLGSGSGNTIYF. The DNA for the CDR3 is TGTGCCAGCAGCTTAGGCTCCGGCTCTGGAAACACCATATATTTT.

V gene TRBV6-4 combines with J gene TRBJ2-3, with 7 bases identical to TRBD2. Trimming at V came to 5 bases and at J to 2 bases, leaving 4 bases not matched to a gene. There are 14 residues in the CDR3. The germline V gene encodes CDR1 MRHNA and CDR2 SNTAGT. The CDR3 region is CASSWSGVTDTQYF. In DNA form, the CDR3 reads TGTGCCAGCAGTTGGAGCGGGGTCACAGATACGCAGTATTTT.

The chain links TRBV9 to TRBJ2-1, with no clear D. The germline gives CDR1 SGDLS, CDR2 YYNGEE. Trimming cost V 0 bases and J 5 bases, with 6 bases left between them. CDR3 size: 13 residues. CDR3 in amino acids: CASSVAADNEQFF. As DNA, the CDR3 is TGTGCCAGCAGCGTAGCGGCGGACAATGAGCAGTTCTTC.

The rearrangement joins TRBV4-2 to TRBJ1-2, with D perhaps matching TRBD1 (5 bases). V gave up 4 bases and J gave up 5 bases, with 17 bases separating them. CDR1 and CDR2 from the germline V gene are LGHNA and YNFKEQ. The CDR3 has 15 residues. The CDR3 loop is CASSRRTAEGYGYTF. CDR3 nucleotides: TGTGCCAGCAGCCGACGGACGGCGGAGGGGTATGGCTACACCTTC.

The chain joins TRBV19 to TRBJ2-1; 8 bases line up with TRBD2. Per the germline V gene, CDR1 is LNHDA and CDR2 is SQIVND (reference sequence). This CDR3 spans 14 amino acids. The V segment lost 3 bases and the J segment 4 bases; nucleotides outside the gene matches: 2. The CDR3: CASSIGGVYNEQFF. The CDR3 nucleotides read TGTGCCAGTAGTATCGGGGGGGTGTACAATGAGCAGTTCTTC.

The count of this clone is one. The V gene is TRBV6-4, the J gene TRBJ1-5; D remains unclear. Germline lookup yields CDR1 MRHNA and CDR2 SNTAGT. The CDR3 contains 14 residues. V lost 2 bases to trimming and J lost 0 bases, with 5 bases between them. The CDR3 here is CASSDPDSNQPQHF. In nucleotides, the CDR3 is TGTGCCAGCAGTGACCCTGATAGCAATCAGCCCCAGCATTTT.

V gene TRBV9 combines with J gene TRBJ1-2; TRBD1 matches at 8 bases. Germline CDR1 SGDLS, CDR2 YYNGEE. The V gene end was trimmed by 3 bases and the J gene end by 2 bases; junction bases not matched to a gene: 9. The CDR3 contains 16 residues. The CDR3 region has the DNA TGTGCCAGCAGCGCAAACAGGGGGGGTGAAAACTATGGCTACACCTTC. It is translated as CASSANRGGENYGYTF.

V gene TRBV6-6 combines with J gene TRBJ1-1; D gene ambiguous. The germline V gene encodes CDR1 MNHNY and CDR2 SVGAGI (reference sequence). V was cut by 6 bases and J by 6 bases, with 14 bases left in between. CDR3 size: 13 residues. CDR3 in DNA: TGTGCCAGCAGCTCTATTGACCGTTCTGAAGCTTTCTTT. As protein: CASSSIDRSEAFF.

The chain links TRBV7-9 to TRBJ1-1, with 9 bases aligning to TRBD1. The V and J ends lost 2 bases and 5 bases, in that order; junction bases with no gene match: 6. The CDR3 totals 15 residues. The V gene's germline CDR1 is SEHNR and CDR2 FQNEAQ (reference sequence). CDR3 DNA: TGTGCCAGCAGCTTATCAGGACAGGGGCTGACTGAAGCTTTCTTT. Protein sequence: CASSLSGQGLTEAFF.

The CDR3 DNA is TGTGCCAGCAGCGCCGGACAGGGGTCTGAAGCTTTCTTT. Protein: CASSAGQGSEAFF. V is TRBV12-3 or TRBV12-4 and J is TRBJ1-1, with 9 nucleotides matching TRBD1. V shed 6 bases and J 6 bases; nucleotides not matched to a gene: 5. This CDR3 comprises 13 residues.

This chain links TRBV5-1 with TRBJ1-4; D unresolved. CDR1 is SGHRS, CDR2 YFSETQ, per germline. Trimming shortened V by 1 base and J by 6 bases, and 10 bases separated the two germline ends. This CDR3 is built from 14 residues. In DNA form, the CDR3 reads TGCGCCAGCAGCTTGAAGAGCAGTGATGAAAAACTGTTTTTT. It is translated as CASSLKSSDEKLFF.

The CDR3 region has the DNA TGTGCCAGCTCGTCCGGGACAGGGGATGTCGATACGCAGTATTTT. This translates into CASSSGTGDVDTQYF. V usage is TRBV18 and J usage is TRBJ2-3; 10 positions agree with TRBD1. Germline CDR1 KGHSH, CDR2 LQKENI. CDR3 length: 15 residues. Germline trimming cut 6 bases from V and 6 bases from J; bases unmatched to any gene: 9.

V is TRBV3-1 (or the pseudogene TRBV3-2) and J is TRBJ1-2; possible D gene TRBD1, 5 bases. In germline, CDR1 is LGHDT, CDR2 YNNKEL (reference sequence). This CDR3 contains 14 residues. Trimming pared 3 bases from V and 2 bases from J, leaving 10 bases between. The CDR3 bases are TGTGCCAGCAGCCATTGGGACGGAAACTATGGCTACACCTTC. The encoded protein is CASSHWDGNYGYTF.

On this clone: An end of the junction differs from the germline gene, which may be a read error. This chain uses TRBV6-6 with TRBJ1-2; no definite D call. The CDR3 runs to 13 residues. Germline CDR1 is MNHNY and CDR2 is SVGAGI (reference sequence). In DNA form, the CDR3 reads TGTACCAGCAGTTGGACCCCTAACTATGGCTACACCTTC. Amino acids: CTSSWTPNYGYTF.

Here the CDR3 reads CASSQGTGHLSSGANVLTF. Here the CDR3 DNA reads TGTGCCAGCAGCCAAGGAACGGGACACCTTTCCTCTGGGGCCAACGTCCTGACTTTC. The chain combines TRBV3-1 (or the pseudogene TRBV3-2) with TRBJ2-6; D possibly corresponds to TRBD1 (6 bases). Trimming left V 1 base short and J 0 bases short, with 16 bases between. The CDR3 spans 19 residues. Per germline, CDR1 LGHDT and CDR2 YNNKEL (reference sequence).

The chain recombines TRBV7-9 with TRBJ1-2, with D perhaps matching TRBD1 (5 bases). The germline CDR1 and CDR2 sequences are SEHNR and FQNEAQ (reference sequence). The V end lost 5 bases, the J end lost 0 bases, and 13 bases lay between the germline ends. The CDR3 spans 15 residues. As DNA, the CDR3 is TGTGCCAGCAGCCCCGGACACGGAGCTAACTATGGCTACACCTTC. It translates to CASSPGHGANYGYTF.

This clone showed up just once. The chain links TRBV7-3 to TRBJ2-1; 7 positions agree with TRBD1. The germline V gene has CDR1 SGHTA and CDR2 FQGTGA. This CDR3 comprises 13 residues. V was pared by 4 bases and J by 6 bases, with 3 bases of the junction left unmatched. The CDR3, as DNA: TGTGCCAGCAGCTCAAACAGGGGCAATGAGCAGTTCTTC. As protein: CASSSNRGNEQFF.

The V call is TRBV9, the J call TRBJ2-1; 7 bases are shared with TRBD2. The CDR3 runs to 15 residues. Germline CDR1 reads SGDLS; CDR2 reads YYNGEE. V was clipped by 3 bases and J by 2 bases; unmatched bases: 5. CDR3: CASSGGSGTYNEQFF. The DNA of the CDR3 is TGTGCCAGCAGCGGAGGCAGCGGGACCTACAATGAGCAGTTCTTC.

This chain uses TRBV2 with TRBJ1-5; 8 bases are a match to TRBD1. The CDR3 covers 17 residues. V trimming: 4 bases; J trimming: 6 bases; junction bases outside the gene matches: 14. Germline CDR1 SNHLY, CDR2 FYNNEI. This CDR3 is CASSASGTGGGTQPQHF. The CDR3 DNA is TGTGCCAGCAGTGCATCCGGGACAGGAGGTGGGACTCAGCCCCAGCATTTT.

The chain employs TRBV27 and TRBJ2-6, with unresolved D. The V gene lost 6 bases and the J gene lost 0 bases, with 18 bases spanning the gap. The CDR3 extends over 18 amino acids. CDR1 and CDR2 (germline): MNHEY, SMNVEV (reference sequence). The CDR3 sequence: CASRLKAFSASGANVLTF. CDR3 DNA: TGTGCCAGCAGACTGAAGGCATTTTCCGCCTCTGGGGCCAACGTCCTGACTTTC. Full variable domain (remainder filled in from reference TRBV27 and TRBJ2-6): EAQVTQNPRYLITVTGKKLTVTCSQNMNHEYMSWYRQDPGLGLRQIYYSMNVEVTDKGDVPEGYKVSRKEKRNFPLILESPSPNQTSLYFCASRLKAFSASGANVLTFGAGSRLTVL.

For the CDR3, the DNA is TGTGCCAGCAGCCTTACTGGTAGCGGGGAGGATGAGCAGTTCTTC. Its protein product is CASSLTGSGEDEQFF. The chain is built from TRBV3-1 (or the pseudogene TRBV3-2) and TRBJ2-1; 8 nucleotides line up with TRBD2. CDR1 and CDR2 from the germline V gene are LGHDT and YNNKEL (reference sequence). With 4 bases clipped from V and 8 bases from J, the junction kept 10 bases outside the gene matches. The length of the CDR3 is 15 residues.

V usage is TRBV10-1 and J usage is TRBJ1-4, with D hard to call. This CDR3 has 14 amino acids. Germline lookup yields CDR1 WNHNN and CDR2 SYGVQD (reference sequence). The V end was cut by 6 bases, the J end by 8 bases, with 16 bases between. The CDR3 loop reads CASSSGTATEKLFF. The CDR3, as DNA: TGCGCCAGCAGCTCGGGAACAGCCACCGAAAAACTGTTTTTT.